This T cell receptor (beta chain) was documented in a study of regulatory T cells in long-lasting Graves disease. For TCR beta, libraries came from iRepertoire HTBI primers and Arm-PCR of CDR3 regions. TCRdb analysed the multiplex PCR reads with MiXCR anew, one entry per CDR3 protein. The sample has about 540,000 distinct CDR3 sequences; 13% are singletons. This CDR3 has 14 residues. Trimming removed 1 base from V and 4 bases from J, with 8 bases in between. Germline CDR1 reads LGHNT; CDR2 reads FRNRAP. The sample holds many counts of this clonotype. The time point was: newly diagnosed GD, antithyroid drugs for less than 3 months. TCR sequences were obtained from RNA taken from PBMCs. This same sample was also part of a study on T cells in Graves' hyperthyroidism and ophthalmopathy.

The input for sequencing was peripheral blood mononuclear cells (PBMCs), taken at new diagnosis, from a patient treated with antithyroid drugs. The chain uses TRBV12-5 and TRBJ2-1; no clear D. The clonotype was recovered from a man aged 25-40 years with Graves disease. CDR3 residues: CASGLGRSYNEQFF. In DNA form, the CDR3 reads TGTGCTAGTGGTTTGGGACGCTCGTACAATGAGCAGTTCTTC. Full variable domain (rest looked up from reference TRBV12-5 and TRBJ2-1): DARVTQTPRHKVTEMGQEVTMRCQPILGHNTVFWYRQTMMQGLELLAYFRNRAPLDDSGMPKDRFSAEMPDATLATLKIQPSEPRDSAVYFCASGLGRSYNEQFFGPGTRLTVL.